The rows below give T cell receptor beta chains drawn from one sample of a study of lymphopenia after photon versus proton radiotherapy. Data came from immunoSEQ multiplex PCR; TCRdb stores just in-frame clones and leaves some out. Of 50,000 to 60,000 clones listed, 92% are singletons. The sample here was peripheral blood, taken from a patient treated with photon-based radiotherapy. Receptors were obtained from a woman in her thirties or forties with cholangiocarcinoma. Both conserved end residues are part of each CDR3. Fields, in order: D gene, J gene, V gene, clone size, CDR3 protein, CDR3 DNA. D genes are given only for firm matches. The size of a clone is reported for some rows only, either as once, few or many, or as a class for expanded clones.

TRBD1 TRBJ2-7 TRBV9 - CASSVGDSETYEQYF TGTGCCAGCAGCGTAGGGGACAGCGAAACCTACGAGCAGTACTTC
- TRBJ2-7 TRBV30 - CAWGPGSEQYF TGTGCCTGGGGGCCTGGCAGCGAGCAGTACTTC
- TRBJ1-1 TRBV20-1 - CSASSPERAFF TGCAGTGCTAGTTCTCCGGAAAGAGCTTTCTTT
- TRBJ2-1 TRBV28 - CASSSTYNEQFF TGTGCCAGCAGTTCCACCTACAATGAGCAGTTCTTC
- TRBJ2-1 TRBV7-9 - CASSPTAEHVKGEQFF TGTGCCAGCAGCCCCACAGCGGAGCACGTGAAGGGTGAGCAGTTCTTC
- TRBJ1-2 TRBV28 - CASSLAAGTYGYTF TGTGCCAGCAGTTTAGCGGCAGGCACCTATGGCTACACCTTC
- TRBJ1-1 TRBV6-6 - CASSFLRGDTEAFF TGTGCCAGCAGTTTCCTCCGGGGTGACACTGAAGCTTTCTTT
- TRBJ1-1 TRBV30 few CAWSATRTEAFF TGTGCCTGGAGTGCTACCAGAACTGAAGCTTTCTTT
- TRBJ2-3 TRBV19 - CASSSDLGRTDTQYF TGTGCCAGTAGTTCTGACCTGGGGAGGACAGATACGCAGTATTTT
- TRBJ2-7 TRBV10-1 - CASSESLSQTYEQYF TGCGCCAGCAGTGAGTCGCTATCTCAAACCTACGAGCAGTACTTC
TRBD2 TRBJ2-1 TRBV7-3 - CASSPQGAGGSYNEQFF TGTGCCAGCAGCCCTCAAGGGGCGGGGGGTTCCTACAATGAGCAGTTCTTC
TRBD1 TRBJ1-2 TRBV6-5 - CASRADREQLYGYTF TGTGCCAGCAGGGCCGACAGGGAGCAATTATATGGCTACACCTTC
- TRBJ2-7 TRBV30 - CAWSTSQGYEQYF TGTGCCTGGTCTACCTCGCAGGGCTACGAGCAGTACTTC
- TRBJ2-7 TRBV28 - CASTSRGQQDEQYF TGTGCCAGCACATCCCGGGGCCAGCAGGACGAGCAGTACTTC
- TRBJ1-3 TRBV28 - CASSSLTGPRNTIYF TGTGCCAGCAGTTCACTCACAGGGCCCAGGAACACCATATATTTT
TRBD1 TRBJ1-1 TRBV7-9 - CASSFQGATEAFF TGTGCCAGCAGCTTTCAGGGGGCGACTGAAGCTTTCTTT
TRBD2 TRBJ2-7 TRBV5-5 - CASSPQVVRESSEQYF TGTGCCAGCAGCCCGCAGGTCGTGCGGGAGTCAAGCGAGCAGTACTTC
TRBD1 TRBJ1-1 TRBV7-9 - CASSRPGQGLNTEAFF TGTGCCAGCAGCAGGCCGGGACAGGGATTGAACACTGAAGCTTTCTTT
TRBD2 TRBJ2-7 TRBV28 - CASGGQPGLAGVGQGEQYF TGTGCCAGCGGGGGGCAACCGGGACTAGCGGGAGTTGGCCAAGGCGAGCAGTACTTC
- TRBJ1-2 TRBV28 - CASGGGVSDYGYTF TGTGCCAGCGGTGGTGGAGTGTCCGACTATGGCTACACCTTC
TRBD1 TRBJ2-1 TRBV7-9 once CASSSTGEPYNEQFF TGTGCCAGCAGCTCGACAGGGGAGCCCTACAATGAGCAGTTCTTC
- TRBJ1-5 TRBV10-3 few CATARTDEKNQPQHF TGTGCCACCGCCAGGACAGACGAAAAGAATCAGCCCCAGCATTTT
- TRBJ1-2 TRBV18 - CASSPPQVPYGYTF TGTGCCAGCTCACCACCCCAGGTTCCCTATGGCTACACCTTC
TRBD1 TRBJ2-3 TRBV10-3 once CAIGQASTDTQYF TGTGCCATCGGACAGGCTAGCACAGATACGCAGTATTTT
- TRBJ2-7 TRBV28 - CASSPRVVTRGEQYF TGTGCCAGCAGCCCACGGGTAGTGACCAGGGGCGAGCAGTACTTC
TRBD2 TRBJ2-7 TRBV2 - CASSWRETYEQYF TGTGCCAGCAGTTGGCGGGAGACCTACGAGCAGTACTTC
- TRBJ1-2 TRBV27 - CASSLSGRETYGYTF TGTGCCAGCAGTTTATCGGGCAGGGAGACCTATGGCTACACCTTC